This note documents a single T cell receptor beta chain sequence. The CDR3 contains 14 residues. Germline V gene data show CDR1 as SQVTM and CDR2 as ANQGSEA. The entry originates in a study of T cells expressing NK-cell markers. For each CDR3 protein, TCRdb gives one entry from its re-call of the 5' RACE reads, without DNA. The sample table includes a few hundred thousand distinct CDR3 sequences. The receptor's source is a woman aged 45 to 65 in good health. The V and J genes are TRBV29-1 and TRBJ1-1; the D call of TRBD1 rests on TCRdb alone, since no DNA is present to check it. Source material: blood T cells: a sorted CD56 or NKG2C T cell subset, CD4+ or CD8+ T cells, or bulk PBMC T cells (not recorded which). This CDR3 is CSAIRGQLNTEAFF.